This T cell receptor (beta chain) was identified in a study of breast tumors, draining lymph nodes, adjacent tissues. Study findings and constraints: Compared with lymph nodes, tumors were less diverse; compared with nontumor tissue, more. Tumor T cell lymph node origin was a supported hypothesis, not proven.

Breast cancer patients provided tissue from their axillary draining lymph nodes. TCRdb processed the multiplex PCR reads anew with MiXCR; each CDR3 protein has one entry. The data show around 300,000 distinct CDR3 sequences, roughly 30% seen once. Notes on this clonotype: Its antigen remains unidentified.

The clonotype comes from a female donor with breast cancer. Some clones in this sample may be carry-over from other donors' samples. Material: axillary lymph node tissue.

Here the CDR3 reads CASSYSDRATYEQYF. In nucleotides, the CDR3 is TGTGCCAGCAGTTACTCGGACAGGGCAACCTACGAGCAGTACTTC. The chain combines TRBV6-2 or TRBV6-3 with TRBJ2-7, with 8 bases aligning to TRBD1. CDR3 length: 15 residues. Germline loops: CDR1 MNHEY, CDR2 SVGEGT. J gave up 2 bases and V 0 bases, and 3 bases lay outside the gene matches.